This entry lists 18 T cell receptor beta chains sequenced from one sample in a study of blood T cells in healthy people across ages. A second PCR, run for roughly 7 to 11 cycles, used a sample-barcoded 5' primer plus a J-beta primer mix. TCRdb independently ran MiXCR on the 5' RACE reads; one entry per CDR3 protein. The sample lists 800,000 or so distinct CDR3 sequences, about 25% occurring once. The sample was also linked to a second study, of T cells of mothers and their children.

The sequenced sample consisted of blood. The receptors derive from a boy aged 5-17 years in good health.

This chain uses TRBV4-3 with TRBJ1-2; weak D call: TRBD1 (6 bases). The CDR3 is made up of 14 amino acids. Trimming cost V 0 bases and J 7 bases, with 12 bases left between them. The germline V gene encodes CDR1 LGHNA and CDR2 YSLEER. The CDR3 reads CASSQEWGRGGYTF. In DNA, the CDR3 is TGCGCCAGCAGCCAAGAATGGGGCAGGGGTGGCTACACCTTC.

This clonotype was observed a few times. The chain combines TRBV20-1 with TRBJ2-2; no reliable D call. This CDR3 has 16 residues. V was pared by 0 bases and J by 6 bases, with 17 bases between. CDR1 DFQATT and CDR2 SNEGSKA come from the germline V gene (reference sequence). In DNA, the CDR3 is TGCAGTGCTAGAGACATAATGGGCAAGGTAGCCGGGGAGCTGTTTTTT. As protein: CSARDIMGKVAGELFF.

This chain links TRBV29-1 with TRBJ2-5, with TRBD1 matching 8 bases. The trim removed 5 bases at V and 5 bases at J, leaving 13 bases unmatched. CDR3 length equals 15 residues. Per germline, CDR1 SQVTM and CDR2 ANQGSEA. The CDR3 DNA is TGCAGCGTTATACTCGGGACAGGCGCCTGGGAGACCCAGTACTTC. Translating gives CSVILGTGAWETQYF.

V gene TRBV7-2 combines with J gene TRBJ1-1; 10 nucleotides match TRBD1. V trimming: 5 bases; J trimming: 1 base; junction bases outside the gene matches: 7. Germline V gene lookup returns CDR1 SGHTA and CDR2 FQGNSA. The length of the CDR3 is 16 residues. For the CDR3, the DNA is TGTGCCAGCAGCGGAGGGACAGGGGTACCGAACACTGAAGCTTTCTTT. Amino acid sequence: CASSGGTGVPNTEAFF.

The chain employs TRBV7-9 and TRBJ2-5; 16 bases are a match to TRBD2. The CDR3 loop spans 18 amino acids. CDR1 and CDR2 from the germline V gene are SEHNR and FQNEAQ (reference sequence). The J segment lost 0 bases and the V segment lost 3 bases, leaving 4 bases of the junction unmatched. The CDR3 coding sequence is TGTGCCAGCAGCTTGGGACTAGCGGGAGGGCCAAACCAAGAGACCCAGTACTTC. Translating it yields CASSLGLAGGPNQETQYF. The whole variable domain, remainder taken from reference TRBV7-9 and TRBJ2-5, is DTGVSQNPRHKITKRGQNVTFRCDPISEHNRLYWYRQTLGQGPEFLTYFQNEAQLEKSRLLSDRFSAERPKGSFSTLEIQRTEQGDSAMYLCASSLGLAGGPNQETQYFGPGTRLLVL.

This chain links TRBV5-1 with TRBJ1-5; 8 nucleotides line up with TRBD1. CDR3 length: 19 residues. V shed 9 bases, J shed 0 bases, and the junction held 20 bases outside the gene matches. Germline CDR1 is SGHRS and CDR2 is YFSETQ. The CDR3 sequence: CAILEADRGTQYSNQPQHF. CDR3 nucleotides: TGCGCCATCCTTGAGGCTGACAGGGGCACCCAATATAGCAATCAGCCCCAGCATTTT.

This clonotype was observed a handful of times. At one end the junction does not follow the germline gene, possibly because of a read error. The CDR3 nucleotides read TGTGCCAGCAGTTACTCGATGGGTGAGCAATTCTTC. Protein sequence: CASSYSMGEQFF. The gene calls are TRBV6-2 or TRBV6-3 and TRBJ2-5, with D unclear. The CDR3 is 12 amino acids. CDR1 is MNHEY and CDR2 is SVGEGT in the germline V gene.

This sequence joins TRBV7-2 and TRBJ1-1; maybe TRBD1 (5 bases). V was clipped by 8 bases and J by 1 base, with 14 bases between them. The CDR3 runs 14 residues. Germline values: CDR1 SGHTA, CDR2 FQGNSA. Written as DNA, the CDR3 is TGTGCCAGCGGTCAGGGTGCTAGGAACACTGAAGCTTTCTTT. This translates into CASGQGARNTEAFF.

This chain uses TRBV4-1 with TRBJ2-1; 8 bases map to TRBD2. This CDR3 has 18 residues. The junction had 8 bases not matched to a gene; V was cut back by 0 bases and J by 1 base. Looked up from germline, CDR1 is MGHRA and CDR2 is YSYEKL. DNA of the CDR3: TGCGCCAGCAGCCAAGACCTGAGCGGGAGTGGATCCTACAATGAGCAGTTCTTC. This sequence encodes CASSQDLSGSGSYNEQFF.

J is TRBJ2-7 and V is TRBV28; TRBD1 agrees at 11 bases. The germline gives CDR1 MDHEN, CDR2 SYDVKM. The CDR3 consists of 16 residues. The V segment lost 0 bases and the J segment 5 bases; nucleotides outside the gene matches: 6. CDR3 in amino acids: CASSLWDRGLKDEQYF. CDR3 DNA: TGTGCCAGCAGTTTATGGGACAGGGGGCTTAAAGACGAGCAGTACTTC.

This chain uses TRBV30 with TRBJ1-1; a weak D match, TRBD1 (6 bases). Germline lookup yields CDR1 GTSNPN and CDR2 SVGIG (reference sequence). The CDR3 length is 13 residues. V lost 3 bases and J lost 2, with 10 bases in between. CDR3 DNA sequence: TGTGCCTGGAGAGGACAGCTCAACACTGAAGCTTTCTTT. Its translation is CAWRGQLNTEAFF.

This clonotype was found a few times. The rearrangement links TRBV7-9 to TRBJ2-5, with 8 bases identical to TRBD2. Judging by the DNA end, TRBJ2-1 fits better; the J call may be wrong. Germline V CDR1 and CDR2: SEHNR, FQNEAQ (reference sequence). The CDR3 runs 15 residues. The CDR3 bases are TGTGCCAGCAGCTTACAAGCGGGAGAGGTTAATGAGCAGTTCTTC. Residues: CASSLQAGEVNEQFF.

A note on this clonotype: Germline is not matched at one junction end, which may reflect a read error. This chain links TRBV20-1 with TRBJ2-5; 7 positions match TRBD2. CDR3 length: 12 residues. In germline, CDR1 is DFQATT, CDR2 SNEGSKA (reference sequence). In DNA, the CDR3 is TGCAATGCTGATGGACTAGACGAGACCCAGTACTTC. It yields the protein CNADGLDETQYF.

The chain joins TRBV7-2 to TRBJ2-6; D perhaps matches TRBD1 (5 bases). V shed 1 base and J shed 0 bases, with 16 bases lying between them. This CDR3 comprises 19 residues. The germline V gene has CDR1 SGHTA and CDR2 FQGNSA. CDR3 coding DNA: TGTGCCAGCAGCTTAGGCCAGGGCCTGTCCGGCTCTGGGGCCAACGTCCTGACTTTC. It translates to CASSLGQGLSGSGANVLTF.

The chain recombines TRBV20-1 with TRBJ2-1; D is tentatively TRBD1 or TRBD2 (5 bases each). The CDR3 is made up of 15 amino acids. The germline V and J ends were trimmed by 0 bases and 5 bases, with 14 bases remaining between them. The germline V gene has CDR1 DFQATT and CDR2 SNEGSKA (reference sequence). The CDR3 reads CSARDTGGLDNEQFF. DNA of the CDR3: TGCAGTGCTAGAGATACAGGCGGGCTCGACAATGAGCAGTTCTTC.

The rearrangement uses TRBV7-2 and TRBJ2-5, with 11 nucleotides matching TRBD2. Trimming removed 3 bases from V and 9 bases from J; junction bases left unmatched: 12. The CDR3 has 16 amino acids. CDR1 and CDR2 from the germline V gene are SGHTA and FQGNSA. CDR3 DNA sequence: TGTGCCAGCAGCTTGGGGACTAGCGGCCGGGGTAGAGCCCAGTACTTC. Its translation is CASSLGTSGRGRAQYF. Combining the CDR3 with reference TRBV7-2 and TRBJ2-5 gives the whole variable domain GAGVSQSPSNKVTEKGKDVELRCDPISGHTALYWYRQSLGQGLEFLIYFQGNSAPDKSGLPSDRFSAERTGGSVSTLTIQRTQQEDSAVYLCASSLGTSGRGRAQYFGPGTRLLVL.

This clonotype was picked up one time. The rearrangement links TRBV27 to TRBJ2-5; 7 nucleotides line up with TRBD1. The J call is uncertain, as TRBJ2-7 better fits the DNA end. Germline lookup yields CDR1 MNHEY and CDR2 SMNVEV (reference sequence). The CDR3 is 14 amino acids. CDR3 nucleotides: TGTGCCAGCAGTCCGGGGACAGCCTGGGGCGAGCAGTACTTC. Its translation: CASSPGTAWGEQYF.

The V and J genes are TRBV7-8 and TRBJ2-5, with TRBD2 matching 7 bases. The CDR3 sequence is 20 residues long. Germline V gives CDR1 SGHVS, CDR2 FQNEAQ. The junction had 26 bases not matched to a gene; V was cut back by 5 bases and J by 5 bases. The CDR3 region has the DNA TGTGCCAGCAGCGAAAAAAAAACCCCCCTAGCGGACGTATCCCAGGAGACCCAGTACTTC. Translated: CASSEKKTPLADVSQETQYF.